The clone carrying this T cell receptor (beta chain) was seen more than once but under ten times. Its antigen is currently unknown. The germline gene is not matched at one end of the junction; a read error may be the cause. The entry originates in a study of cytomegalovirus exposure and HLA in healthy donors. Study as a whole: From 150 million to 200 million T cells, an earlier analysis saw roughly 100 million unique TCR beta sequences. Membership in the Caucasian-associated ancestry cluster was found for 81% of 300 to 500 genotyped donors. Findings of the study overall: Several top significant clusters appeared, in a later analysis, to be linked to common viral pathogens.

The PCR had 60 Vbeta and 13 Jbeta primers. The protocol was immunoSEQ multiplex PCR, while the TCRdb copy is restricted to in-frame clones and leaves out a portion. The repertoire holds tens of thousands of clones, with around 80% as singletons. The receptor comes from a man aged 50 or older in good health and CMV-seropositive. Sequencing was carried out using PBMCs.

The CDR3 DNA reads TGTGCCTGGATAAATGACAGGGAGTCGAAGGCTGGGGCCAACGGCCTGACTTTC. Translated, it gives CAWINDRESKAGANGLTF. The chain combines TRBV30 with TRBJ2-6, with 7 bases aligning to TRBD1. Germline V gene data show CDR1 as GTSNPN and CDR2 as SVGIG (reference sequence). The CDR3 consists of 18 residues.